A selection of T cell receptor beta chains follows, all from one sample in a study of T cell changes during pregnancy in multiple sclerosis. Sequenced by immunoSEQ multiplex PCR; TCRdb stores in-frame clones only, minus some. The profile shows over 90,000 clones, approximately 90% of them singletons. The sample in question was peripheral blood, obtained in the second trimester of pregnancy. These receptors came from a female donor in good health, enrolled as a control in a pregnancy study. CDR3s include the opening cysteine and the closing phenylalanine or tryptophan. A D gene is named only where the DNA matches it firmly. A row's size may be missing; if present it is once, few, many or a size class.

>TRBV14|.|TRBJ2-3|.
TGTGCCAGCAGCCAGGGGAGCGGATCTCGAGATACGCAGTATTTT
CASSQGSGSRDTQYF
>TRBV18|.|TRBJ1-2|.
TGTGCCAGCTCACCATCCGGCCAAACTAATGGCTACACCTTC
CASSPSGQTNGYTF
>TRBV2|.|TRBJ2-5|TRBD2
TGTGCCAGCAGCAGACTAGCTCAGAACCAAGAGACCCAGTACTTC
CASSRLAQNQETQYF
>TRBV23-1|.|TRBJ1-2|TRBD1
TGCGCCAGCAGTCTCCCCAGGGGGGTCTTACTGAACTATGGCTACACCTTC
CASSLPRGVLLNYGYTF
>TRBV7-9|once|TRBJ2-2|.
TGTGCCAGCAGCTTAGCGGCCGGGGTGAACACCGGGGAGCTGTTTTTT
CASSLAAGVNTGELFF
>TRBV5-1|once|TRBJ2-2|TRBD2
TGCGCCAGCAGCCCCCGGTCCGGGACTAGGAGCACCGGGGAGCTGTTTTTT
CASSPRSGTRSTGELFF
>TRBV28|.|TRBJ1-1|.
TGTGCCAGCGATAGGTGGGGCAGAGTGGCGCTGAACACTGAAGCTTTCTTT
CASDRWGRVALNTEAFF
>TRBV19|.|TRBJ2-3|.
TGTGCCAGTAAATCAGGGAGCACAGATACGCAGTATTTT
CASKSGSTDTQYF
>TRBV19|few|TRBJ1-1|.
TGTGCCAGTAGGCCGACAGGTTTGAACACTGAAGCTTTCTTT
CASRPTGLNTEAFF
>TRBV7-2|.|TRBJ2-1|TRBD2
TGTGCCAGCAGCCGGGGACTAGCGGGTCCTTTCTTC
CASSRGLAGPFF
>TRBV5-1|.|TRBJ2-7|.
TGCGCCAGCAGCTTCCCCAACGGAGGTTCACGCTACGAGCAGTACTTC
CASSFPNGGSRYEQYF
>TRBV2|.|TRBJ1-3|TRBD1
TGTGCCAGCGGAATAGATTCCGGGACAGGAATCTTCTCTGGAAACACCATATATTTT
CASGIDSGTGIFSGNTIYF
>TRBV15|.|TRBJ2-2|.
TGTGCCACCAGCAGAGACCTAACCGGGGAGCTGTTTTTT
CATSRDLTGELFF
>TRBV27|.|TRBJ2-7|.
TGTGCCAGCAGTTTCGGCGGCAGGGGGGTTGCCTACGAGCAGTACTTC
CASSFGGRGVAYEQYF
>TRBV19|.|TRBJ1-1|.
TGTGCCAGTTGGGCGACGTACTTGAACACTGAAGCTTTCTTT
CASWATYLNTEAFF
>TRBV7-9|.|TRBJ1-4|.
TGTGCCAGCAACCCAGGGGACGGGGATGAAAAACTGTTTTTT
CASNPGDGDEKLFF
>TRBV6-5|.|TRBJ1-4|.
TGTGCCAGCAGTTACTCGTGGGGCGAAAAACTGTTTTTT
CASSYSWGEKLFF
>TRBV21-1|.|TRBJ1-1|.
TGTGCCAGCAGCAATAAGGGACAGGGGGCGTCAGACACTGAAGCTTTCTTT
CASSNKGQGASDTEAFF
>TRBV7-2|once|TRBJ2-1|.
TGTGCCAGCAGCCCGGCCGGACACTCCTACAATGAGCAGTTCTTC
CASSPAGHSYNEQFF
>TRBV25-1|.|TRBJ1-1|.
TGTGCCAGCAGTGAATACCCTAAAGCTTTCTTT
CASSEYPKAFF
>TRBV15|.|TRBJ1-3|.
TGTGCCACCAGCAGAGCACTATCGACGGAGGCGGACACCATATATTTT
CATSRALSTEADTIYF
>TRBV6-6|once|TRBJ2-7|TRBD1
TGTGCCAGCAGATTCGGACAGGGCGTCTCCTACGAGCAGTACTTC
CASRFGQGVSYEQYF
>TRBV19|.|TRBJ1-6|.
TGTGCCAGTAGTCTCCAGGGTGTTAAGAATAATTCACCCCTCCACTTT
CASSLQGVKNNSPLHF
>TRBV5-1|.|TRBJ1-2|.
TGCGCCAGCAGCTCAGGTCAGGGTGAGAATGGCTACACCTTC
CASSSGQGENGYTF
>TRBV4-3|.|TRBJ2-1|TRBD2
TGCGCCAGCAGCCACCTAGCGGGGGGGAACAATGAGCAGTTCTTC
CASSHLAGGNNEQFF
>TRBV19|.|TRBJ1-3|.
TGTGCCAGTAGTAGGTCGGGAGACTCTGGAAACACCATATATTTT
CASSRSGDSGNTIYF
>TRBV28|.|TRBJ2-3|TRBD2
TGTGCCAGCAGTTTATCAACTAGCGCCAGCACAGATACGCAGTATTTT
CASSLSTSASTDTQYF
>TRBV5-1|once|TRBJ1-2|TRBD1
TGCGCCAGCAGCCGCGGGACAGCGATTTATGGCTACACCTTC
CASSRGTAIYGYTF
>TRBV7-2|once|TRBJ2-3|TRBD2
TGTGCCAGCAGCCTATGGACTAGCGGGGCCTTGGGTTGGGAGTATTTT
CASSLWTSGALGWEYF
>TRBV4-1|.|TRBJ2-1|TRBD1
TGCGCCAGCAGCCCCCTGGGGACAGGGGGAGACTACAATGAGCAGTTCTTC
CASSPLGTGGDYNEQFF
>TRBV11-2|few|TRBJ1-4|.
TGTGCCAGCCCCCGTAAAAATGAAAAACTGTTTTTT
CASPRKNEKLFF
>TRBV18|.|TRBJ2-6|.
TGTGCCAGCTCACCTGGACATACTGGGGCCAACGTCCTGACTTTC
CASSPGHTGANVLTF
>TRBV11-3|.|TRBJ2-5|TRBD2
TGTGCCAGCAGCGACCTCGGGGGGGAGACCCAGTACTTC
CASSDLGGETQYF
>TRBV7-6|.|TRBJ2-1|TRBD2
TGTGCCAGCAGCCCTGGACTAGCGGGGGGTCTATACAATGAGCAGTTCTTC
CASSPGLAGGLYNEQFF
>TRBV5-1|.|TRBJ1-5|.
TGCGCCAGCAGCTTGACAGGGTCTCATCAGCCCCAGCATTTT
CASSLTGSHQPQHF
>TRBV18|.|TRBJ1-2|TRBD1
TGTGCCAGCTCACCACCGGTTGACAGGGCTTTCTATGGCTACACCTTC
CASSPPVDRAFYGYTF
>TRBV19|.|TRBJ1-5|TRBD1
TGTGCCAGTAGTATTCGGAGGACAGGGATTCAGCCCCAGCATTTT
CASSIRRTGIQPQHF
>TRBV19|once|TRBJ1-2|.
TGTGCCAGTAGTATGATGGCAGGGTCCTATGGCTACACCTTC
CASSMMAGSYGYTF
>TRBV5-1|.|TRBJ1-1|.
TGCGCCAGCAGCACCTTTAGTTCAGGGGACACTGAAGCTTTCTTT
CASSTFSSGDTEAFF
>TRBV7-9|.|TRBJ2-1|TRBD2
TGTGCCAGCAGCTTAGAAACTAGCGGGAGATCAAGCCTATTCGGGCAGTTCTTC
CASSLETSGRSSLFGQFF
>TRBV11-3|few|TRBJ1-1|.
TGTGCCAGCAGCTTAGATAGCTGGCAGGGAAAGGGTCAAGCTTTCTTT
CASSLDSWQGKGQAFF
>TRBV5-1|.|TRBJ2-1|.
TGCGCCAGCAGCCCGGGCCCCGGGGTTTACAATGAGCAGTTCTTC
CASSPGPGVYNEQFF
>TRBV7-8|.|TRBJ2-7|.
TGTGCCAGCAGCTCCGGCGGGGACTTTGCCTACTACGAGCAGTACTTC
CASSSGGDFAYYEQYF
>TRBV7-2|once|TRBJ1-1|TRBD1
TGTGCCAGCAGCTCTCAGGGGGCGCGATCGAACACTGAAGCTTTCTTT
CASSSQGARSNTEAFF
>TRBV9|.|TRBJ1-2|TRBD1
TGTGCCAGCAGCGTAAAGGAGACAGGGGACTATGGCTACACCTTC
CASSVKETGDYGYTF
>TRBV30|.|TRBJ2-2|.
TGTGCCTGGAGTGTATCTAGGTTTACCGGGGAGCTGTTTTTT
CAWSVSRFTGELFF
>TRBV29-1|.|TRBJ2-1|.
TGCAGCGGCATTAGCGCCCAGTACAATGAGCAGTTCTTC
CSGISAQYNEQFF
>TRBV7-9|.|TRBJ1-4|TRBD1
TGTGCCAGCAGCCCAGGACAGGGGGCAACTAATGAAAAACTGTTTTTT
CASSPGQGATNEKLFF
>TRBV27|.|TRBJ2-3|.
TGTGCCAGCAGTTTACAGGGGAGCCCAGATACGCAGTATTTT
CASSLQGSPDTQYF
>TRBV2|.|TRBJ2-1|TRBD2
TGTGCCAGCATAAGGCTAGCGGGAGGGGCTGAGCAGTTCTTC
CASIRLAGGAEQFF
>TRBV2|.|TRBJ1-6|.
TGTGCCATCATTCCGGGATTCAACTCACCCCTCCACTTT
CAIIPGFNSPLHF
>TRBV5-6|once|TRBJ2-7|TRBD1
TGTGCCAGCAGCTTACCCGGGACAGGGGAACGTGAGCAGTACTTC
CASSLPGTGEREQYF
>TRBV5-1|.|TRBJ1-4|.
TGCGCCAGCAGCCCTGTGGGCGGGACTGAAAAACTGTTTTTT
CASSPVGGTEKLFF
>TRBV19|.|TRBJ1-1|TRBD1
TGTGCCAGTACCCTAATCCGGGACAGGGGTCATCAGAAAACTGAAGCTTTCTTT
CASTLIRDRGHQKTEAFF
>TRBV30|.|TRBJ2-5|.
TGTGCCGGACACGGCGGACAGACCAAAGAGACCCAGTACTTC
CAGHGGQTKETQYF
>TRBV6-6|.|TRBJ2-7|TRBD1
TGTGCCAGCAGGGGGGGACAGGGCTTGAGAGAGCAGTACTTC
CASRGGQGLREQYF
>TRBV6-5|.|TRBJ1-2|TRBD1
TGTGCCAGCAGTTACTCGGGACAGGGTAACCATGGCTACACCTTC
CASSYSGQGNHGYTF